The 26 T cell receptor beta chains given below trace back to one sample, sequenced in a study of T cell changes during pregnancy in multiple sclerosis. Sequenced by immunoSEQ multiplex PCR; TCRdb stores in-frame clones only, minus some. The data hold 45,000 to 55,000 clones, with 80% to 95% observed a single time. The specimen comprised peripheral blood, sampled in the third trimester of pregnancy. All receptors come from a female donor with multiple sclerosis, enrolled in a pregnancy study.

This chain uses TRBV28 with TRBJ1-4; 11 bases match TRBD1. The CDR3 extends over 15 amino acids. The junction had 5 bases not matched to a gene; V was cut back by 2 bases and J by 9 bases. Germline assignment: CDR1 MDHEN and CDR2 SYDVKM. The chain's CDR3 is CASSLRTGGVKKLFF. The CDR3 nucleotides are TGTGCCAGCAGTTTAAGGACAGGGGGCGTTAAAAAACTGTTTTTT.

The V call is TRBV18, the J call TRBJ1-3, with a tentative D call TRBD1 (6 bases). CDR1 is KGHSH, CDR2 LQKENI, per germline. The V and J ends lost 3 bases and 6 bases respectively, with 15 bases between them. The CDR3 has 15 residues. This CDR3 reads CASSPPWTEQNTIYF. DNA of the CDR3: TGTGCCAGCTCACCCCCATGGACAGAGCAAAACACCATATATTTT.

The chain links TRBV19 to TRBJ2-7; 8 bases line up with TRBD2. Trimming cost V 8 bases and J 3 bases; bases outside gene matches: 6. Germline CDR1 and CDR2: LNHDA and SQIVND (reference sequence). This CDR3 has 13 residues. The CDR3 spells CASSSGGYYEQYF. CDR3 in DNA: TGTGCCAGTTCAAGCGGGGGCTACTACGAGCAGTACTTC.

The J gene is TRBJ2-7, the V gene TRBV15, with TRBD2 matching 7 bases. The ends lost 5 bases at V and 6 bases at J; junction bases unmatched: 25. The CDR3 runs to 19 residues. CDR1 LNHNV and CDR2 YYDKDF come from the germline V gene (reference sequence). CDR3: CATSSPGLGSKGTISEQYF. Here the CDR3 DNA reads TGTGCCACCAGCTCACCCGGGCTGGGATCTAAAGGGACTATAAGCGAGCAGTACTTC.

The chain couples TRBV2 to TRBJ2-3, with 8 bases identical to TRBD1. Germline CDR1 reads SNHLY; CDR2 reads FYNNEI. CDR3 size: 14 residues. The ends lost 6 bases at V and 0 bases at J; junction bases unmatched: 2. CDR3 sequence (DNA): TGTGCCAGCAGACGGGACAGGAGCACAGATACGCAGTATTTT. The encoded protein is CASRRDRSTDTQYF.

This CDR3 reads CASSEGLAGGNEQFF. The CDR3 DNA reads TGTGCCAGCAGTGAAGGACTAGCGGGAGGCAATGAGCAGTTCTTC. The chain links TRBV6-1 to TRBJ2-1; 13 positions agree with TRBD2. After removal of 1 base from V and 6 bases from J, the junction contained 0 bases not matched to a gene. CDR1 is MNHNS, CDR2 SASEGT, per germline. The CDR3 is 15 residues long.

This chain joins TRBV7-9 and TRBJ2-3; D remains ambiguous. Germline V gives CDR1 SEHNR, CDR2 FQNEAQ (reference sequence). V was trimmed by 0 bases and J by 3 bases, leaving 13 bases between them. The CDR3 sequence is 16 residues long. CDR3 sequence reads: CASSLADVYGTDTQYF. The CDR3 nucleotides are TGTGCCAGCAGCTTAGCTGACGTCTACGGGACAGATACGCAGTATTTT.

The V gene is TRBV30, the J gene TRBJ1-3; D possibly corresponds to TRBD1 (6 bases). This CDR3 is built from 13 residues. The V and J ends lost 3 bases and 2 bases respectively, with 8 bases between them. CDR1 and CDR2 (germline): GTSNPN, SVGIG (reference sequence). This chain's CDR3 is CAWRPGAGNTIYF. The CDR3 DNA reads TGTGCCTGGAGGCCAGGGGCTGGAAACACCATATATTTT.

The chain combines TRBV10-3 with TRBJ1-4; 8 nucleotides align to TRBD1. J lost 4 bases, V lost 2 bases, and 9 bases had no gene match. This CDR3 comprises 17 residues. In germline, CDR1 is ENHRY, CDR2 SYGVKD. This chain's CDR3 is CAISEIGQGGGNEKLFF. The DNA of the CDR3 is TGTGCCATCAGTGAGATTGGACAGGGCGGAGGTAATGAAAAACTGTTTTTT.

CDR3 residues: CASSQGLGQGLENSPLHF. CDR3 bases: TGCGCCAGCAGCCAAGGTCTAGGACAGGGGTTAGAAAATTCACCCCTCCACTTT. The V and J genes are TRBV4-3 and TRBJ1-6; 9 bases align to TRBD1. Germline CDR1 is LGHNA and CDR2 is YSLEER. V shed 1 base and J 7 bases; nucleotides not matched to a gene: 11. The CDR3 has 18 amino acids.

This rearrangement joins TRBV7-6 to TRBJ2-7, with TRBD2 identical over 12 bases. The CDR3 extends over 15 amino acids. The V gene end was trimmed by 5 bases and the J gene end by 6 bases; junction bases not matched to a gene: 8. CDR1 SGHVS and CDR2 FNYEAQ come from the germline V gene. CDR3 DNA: TGTGCCAGCAGCCCCGTTGGGGGACTAGCGGGCGAGCAGTACTTC. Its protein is CASSPVGGLAGEQYF.

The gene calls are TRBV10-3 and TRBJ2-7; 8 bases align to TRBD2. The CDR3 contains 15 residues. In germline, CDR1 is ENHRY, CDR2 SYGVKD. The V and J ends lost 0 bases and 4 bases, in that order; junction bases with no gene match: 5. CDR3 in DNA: TGTGCCATCAGTGAGTCTCCGGGAGGGAGGTACGAGCAGTACTTC. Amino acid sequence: CAISESPGGRYEQYF.

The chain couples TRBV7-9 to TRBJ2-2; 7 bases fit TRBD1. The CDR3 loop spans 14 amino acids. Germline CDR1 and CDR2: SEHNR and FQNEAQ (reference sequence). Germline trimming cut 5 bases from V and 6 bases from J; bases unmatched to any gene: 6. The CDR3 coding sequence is TGTGCCAGCAGCCCCACAGGGGTTGCCGGGGAGCTGTTTTTT. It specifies CASSPTGVAGELFF.

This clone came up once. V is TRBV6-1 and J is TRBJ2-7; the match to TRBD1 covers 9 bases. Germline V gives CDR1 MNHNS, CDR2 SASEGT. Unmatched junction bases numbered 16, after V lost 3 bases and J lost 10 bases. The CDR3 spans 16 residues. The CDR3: CASSEATGGVENRQYF. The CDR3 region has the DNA TGTGCCAGCAGTGAGGCCACAGGGGGCGTCGAGAATCGCCAGTACTTC.

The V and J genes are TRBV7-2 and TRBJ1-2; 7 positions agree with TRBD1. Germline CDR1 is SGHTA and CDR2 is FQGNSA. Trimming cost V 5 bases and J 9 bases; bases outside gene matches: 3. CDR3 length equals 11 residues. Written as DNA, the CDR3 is TGTGCCAGCAGCCGACAGGGTAGCTACACCTTC. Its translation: CASSRQGSYTF.

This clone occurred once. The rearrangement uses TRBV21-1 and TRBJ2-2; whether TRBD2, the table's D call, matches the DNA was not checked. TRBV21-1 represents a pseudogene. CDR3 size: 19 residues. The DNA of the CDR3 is TGTGCCAGCAGCCTACTACGAGGACTAGCGGGAGGTTTCACCGGGGAGCTGTTTTTT. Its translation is CASSLLRGLAGGFTGELFF.

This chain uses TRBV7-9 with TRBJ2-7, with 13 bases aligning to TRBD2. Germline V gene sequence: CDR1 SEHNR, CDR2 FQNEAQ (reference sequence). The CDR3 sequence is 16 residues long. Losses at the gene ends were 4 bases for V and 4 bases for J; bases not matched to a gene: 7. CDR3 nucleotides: TGTGCCAGCAGCTACCCCGGACTAGCGGGAGAGTACGAGCAGTACTTC. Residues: CASSYPGLAGEYEQYF. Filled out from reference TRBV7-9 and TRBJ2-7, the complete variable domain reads DTGVSQNPRHKITKRGQNVTFRCDPISEHNRLYWYRQTLGQGPEFLTYFQNEAQLEKSRLLSDRFSAERPKGSFSTLEIQRTEQGDSAMYLCASSYPGLAGEYEQYFGPGTRLTVT.

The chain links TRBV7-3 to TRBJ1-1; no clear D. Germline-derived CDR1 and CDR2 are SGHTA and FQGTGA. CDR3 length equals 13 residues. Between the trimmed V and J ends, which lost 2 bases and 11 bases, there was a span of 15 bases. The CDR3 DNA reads TGTGCCAGCAGCTTAGACCCCCGGAGCGGGGCTTTCTTT. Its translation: CASSLDPRSGAFF.

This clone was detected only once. CDR3 region: CASSLGQGLYEQYF. The DNA of the CDR3 is TGTGCCAGCAGTCTGGGACAGGGTCTGTACGAGCAGTACTTC. The rearrangement uses TRBV6-6 and TRBJ2-7, with 9 bases matching TRBD1. The CDR3 is 14 residues long. V lost 5 bases and J lost 4; bases outside the gene matches: 6. CDR1 is MNHNY and CDR2 is SVGAGI in the germline V gene (reference sequence).

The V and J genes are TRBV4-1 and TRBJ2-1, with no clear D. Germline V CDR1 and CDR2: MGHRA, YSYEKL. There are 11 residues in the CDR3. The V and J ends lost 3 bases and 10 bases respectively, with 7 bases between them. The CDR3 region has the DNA TGCGCCAGCAGCCATAGTCCCGAGCAGTTCTTC. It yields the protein CASSHSPEQFF.

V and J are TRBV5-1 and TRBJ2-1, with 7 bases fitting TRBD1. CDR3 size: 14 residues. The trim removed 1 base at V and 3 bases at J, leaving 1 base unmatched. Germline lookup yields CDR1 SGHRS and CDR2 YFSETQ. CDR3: CASSLSGGYNEQFF. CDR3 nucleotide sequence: TGCGCCAGCAGCTTGTCAGGGGGCTACAATGAGCAGTTCTTC.

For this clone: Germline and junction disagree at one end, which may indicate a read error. The CDR3 here is CASSLRQGDEQYF. In DNA form, the CDR3 reads TGTGCTAGCAGCTTGAGACAGGGTGACGAGCAGTACTTC. This chain links TRBV7-7 with TRBJ2-7, with 7 bases identical to TRBD1. CDR1 SSHAT and CDR2 FNYEAQ come from the germline V gene (reference sequence). The CDR3 covers 13 residues.

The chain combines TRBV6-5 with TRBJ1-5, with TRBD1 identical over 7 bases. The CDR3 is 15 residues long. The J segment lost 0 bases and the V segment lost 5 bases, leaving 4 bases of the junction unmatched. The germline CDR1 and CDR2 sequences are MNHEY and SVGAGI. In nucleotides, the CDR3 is TGTGCCAGCAGTGTGGCAGGGGGTAGCAATCAGCCCCAGCATTTT. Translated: CASSVAGGSNQPQHF.

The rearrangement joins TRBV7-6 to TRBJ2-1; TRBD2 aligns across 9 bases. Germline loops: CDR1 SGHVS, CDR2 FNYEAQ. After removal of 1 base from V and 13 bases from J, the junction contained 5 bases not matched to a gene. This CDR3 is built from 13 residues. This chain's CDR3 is CASSLVSSGVQFF. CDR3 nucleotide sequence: TGTGCCAGCAGCTTAGTTTCTAGCGGGGTTCAGTTCTTC.

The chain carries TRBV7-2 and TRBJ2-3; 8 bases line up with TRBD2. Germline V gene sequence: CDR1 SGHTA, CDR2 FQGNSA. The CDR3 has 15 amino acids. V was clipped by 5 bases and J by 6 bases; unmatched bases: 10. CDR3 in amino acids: CASSPGQRGGDTQYF. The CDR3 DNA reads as TGTGCCAGCAGCCCTGGGCAACGGGGGGGCGATACGCAGTATTTT.

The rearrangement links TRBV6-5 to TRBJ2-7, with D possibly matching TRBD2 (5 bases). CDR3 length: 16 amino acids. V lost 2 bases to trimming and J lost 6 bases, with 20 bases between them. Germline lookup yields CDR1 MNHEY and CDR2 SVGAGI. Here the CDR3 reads CASSYVPVGKEAEQYF. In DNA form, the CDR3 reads TGTGCCAGCAGTTACGTTCCCGTGGGTAAGGAGGCCGAGCAGTACTTC.